This T cell receptor (beta chain) was recorded in a study of lung T cells in sarcoidosis with Löfgren's syndrome. At the level of the study: Löfgren's syndrome patients were the main repertoire analysis focus.

The study, taken as a whole, reports: The most expanded V genes in Löfgren's patients were reportedly TRAV12-1 and TRBV2. In alpha-beta pairs, TRAV12-1 favored TRBV2, and their CDR3s were homologous. These T cells were suggested, not shown, to recognize a putative antigen.

Germline loops: CDR1 MNHNS, CDR2 SASEGT. V was clipped by 8 bases and J by 4 bases; unmatched bases: 5. CDR3 length: 14 residues. TCRdb independently ran MiXCR on the reads; one entry per CDR3 protein. There are 60,000 to 65,000 distinct CDR3 sequences in the sample; about 20% occur only once, and 2% to 2.5% lies in the top ten. This clonotype occurred many times. The antigen is unknown. The chain carries TRBV6-1 and TRBJ2-1; 10 bases are shared with TRBD2. This clonotype was obtained from a human donor with sarcoidosis (Löfgren's syndrome or another form), or a control subject (not recorded which). Specimen: CD4+ T cells from PBMCs. CDR3 DNA: TGTGCCAGCTCCCGGACTAGCGGTTACAATGAGCAGTTCTTC. It encodes CASSRTSGYNEQFF.